This is a list of T cell receptor beta chains from one sample in a study of response to subunit inactivated influenza vaccine. One entry per CDR3 protein, called by TCRdb with MiXCR from the RT-PCR reads. This table has 300,000 to 350,000 distinct CDR3 sequences, about 20% appearing once. The input for sequencing was PBMCs from blood, taken 21 months after vaccination. The receptors were gathered from a man aged 50 to 69 who received an inactivated influenza vaccine. CDR3s leave out the opening cysteine and the closing phenylalanine or tryptophan. The D gene is left open where the match is weak.

v_call	d_call	j_call	cdr3_aa
TRBV5-6	.	TRBJ2-1	ASSFRRGRNEQF
TRBV7-6	.	TRBJ2-2	ASSPEPSRFTGELF
TRBV11-2	.	TRBJ2-1	ASSLDGFEKF
TRBV5-1	.	TRBJ1-6	ASSLASPGVGSPLH
TRBV10-3	.	TRBJ2-2	AIRQQGLSNTGELF
TRBV5-5	TRBD1	TRBJ1-1	ASSFSTGVRAAAF
TRBV20-1	TRBD2	TRBJ2-7	SARPTTGLAVLSYEQY
TRBV6-5	.	TRBJ2-6	ASSYSVPGEAGANVLT
TRBV7-2	.	TRBJ1-5	ASSLQTYSNQPQH
TRBV3-1	.	TRBJ1-1	ASSQGSQGEAF
TRBV28	.	TRBJ2-7	ASSLGDKSYEQY
TRBV3-1	.	TRBJ2-1	ASSQDRTTEQF
TRBV27	.	TRBJ2-3	ASSYGKVTDTQY
TRBV12-3/TRBV12-4	.	TRBJ1-1	ASSLTGWNTEAF
TRBV28	.	TRBJ2-3	ASRLRGPRPDTQY
TRBV24-1	.	TRBJ2-7	ATSDWPGTRYYEQY
TRBV30	.	TRBJ2-3	ASTSGGAGTQY
TRBV27	.	TRBJ2-5	ASSSGSPEGETQY
TRBV12-3/TRBV12-4	.	TRBJ2-7	ASTTGTLYPYEQY
TRBV7-2	.	TRBJ2-7	ASSPAGTPSYEQY
TRBV7-2	.	TRBJ2-3	ASSLSLTGGQY
TRBV20-1	.	TRBJ2-1	SARDTAQGNEQF
TRBV3-1	.	TRBJ1-6	ASSQEGTNNSPLH
TRBV9	.	TRBJ1-3	ASSVVTDGNTIY
TRBV20-1	.	TRBJ1-5	SARDRDQPQH
TRBV7-8	.	TRBJ2-3	ASSWTAQSAQY
TRBV7-9	.	TRBJ2-5	ASSSPGTSVETQY
TRBV30	.	TRBJ1-4	AWSPTGTNEKLF
TRBV4-2	.	TRBJ1-4	ASSPLDSSTNEKLF
TRBV3-1	.	TRBJ1-6	ASSQGWGKRSYNSPLH
TRBV20-1	.	TRBJ1-1	SAPGTFNTEAF
TRBV7-2	.	TRBJ2-7	ASSVVRPGDEQY
TRBV5-1	.	TRBJ1-2	ASSLDGIYGYT
TRBV5-1	.	TRBJ2-6	ASSSGAGANVLT
TRBV6-6	.	TRBJ1-6	ASSYSGPLH
TRBV4-3	.	TRBJ1-1	ASSQDRVSGGAF
TRBV28	.	TRBJ2-3	ASSFNPREPTDTQY
TRBV6-1	TRBD2	TRBJ2-1	ASSEFSGGYNEQF
TRBV28	TRBD1	TRBJ1-5	ASSAWGQGGQPQH
TRBV5-1	TRBD2	TRBJ2-3	ASSFRDYRTFPFTDTQY
TRBV5-8	.	TRBJ1-3	ASSVREAGNTIY
TRBV12-3/TRBV12-4	.	TRBJ1-3	ASSFSSDYGNTIY
TRBV28	TRBD1	TRBJ1-2	ASRSGQGSYGYT
TRBV7-8	TRBD1	TRBJ1-5	ASSIRQGAESNQPQH
TRBV28	TRBD1	TRBJ1-4	ASGTGDEKLF
TRBV5-1	.	TRBJ1-2	ASSISGQGHGYT
TRBV29-1	.	TRBJ1-1	SVAAASFNTEAF
TRBV12-3/TRBV12-4	TRBD2	TRBJ2-3	ASSRPSGTTDTQY
TRBV7-2	TRBD1	TRBJ1-1	ARKSIGAGGASEAF
TRBV5-4	.	TRBJ1-3	ASSSTGSNTIY
TRBV11-3	TRBD2	TRBJ2-1	ASSRFPGLAGAVEQF
TRBV20-1	.	TRBJ2-2	SAPEGGSTGELF
TRBV18	TRBD1	TRBJ2-7	ASSTGALTQY
TRBV4-3	.	TRBJ1-3	ASSQDYSFGNTIY
TRBV7-9	.	TRBJ2-7	ASSPGDLYEQY
TRBV9	.	TRBJ2-7	ASSVGSGLGVKDYEQY
TRBV4-3	.	TRBJ2-2	ASSHRIRAGKLTGELF
TRBV7-2	TRBD2	TRBJ2-7	ASSPMGGLSYEQY
TRBV4-1	TRBD1	TRBJ2-2	ASSQGGTGINGELF
TRBV4-2	TRBD1	TRBJ1-5	ASSQGTGGRQPQH